There are many counts of the clone carrying this T cell receptor beta chain. The data are from a study of T cell repertoires in cytomegalovirus infection. The length of the CDR3 is 13 residues. Germline V gene data show CDR1 as MNHEY and CDR2 as SVGAGI. The V end lost 8 bases, the J end lost 3 bases, and 11 bases lay between the germline ends. TCRdb re-analysed the reads in MiXCR, keeping a single row per CDR3 protein. This table has hundreds of thousands of distinct CDR3 sequences, around 11% appearing once. The gene calls are TRBV6-5 and TRBJ1-5; D not certain. The source of this sequence is a human donor in good health (CMV status not recorded). Some clones in this sample may be carry-over from other donors' samples. What was sequenced was PBMCs. This CDR3 is CASGKTTNQPQHF. The CDR3 coding sequence is TGTGCCAGCGGGAAGACGACCAATCAGCCCCAGCATTTT.